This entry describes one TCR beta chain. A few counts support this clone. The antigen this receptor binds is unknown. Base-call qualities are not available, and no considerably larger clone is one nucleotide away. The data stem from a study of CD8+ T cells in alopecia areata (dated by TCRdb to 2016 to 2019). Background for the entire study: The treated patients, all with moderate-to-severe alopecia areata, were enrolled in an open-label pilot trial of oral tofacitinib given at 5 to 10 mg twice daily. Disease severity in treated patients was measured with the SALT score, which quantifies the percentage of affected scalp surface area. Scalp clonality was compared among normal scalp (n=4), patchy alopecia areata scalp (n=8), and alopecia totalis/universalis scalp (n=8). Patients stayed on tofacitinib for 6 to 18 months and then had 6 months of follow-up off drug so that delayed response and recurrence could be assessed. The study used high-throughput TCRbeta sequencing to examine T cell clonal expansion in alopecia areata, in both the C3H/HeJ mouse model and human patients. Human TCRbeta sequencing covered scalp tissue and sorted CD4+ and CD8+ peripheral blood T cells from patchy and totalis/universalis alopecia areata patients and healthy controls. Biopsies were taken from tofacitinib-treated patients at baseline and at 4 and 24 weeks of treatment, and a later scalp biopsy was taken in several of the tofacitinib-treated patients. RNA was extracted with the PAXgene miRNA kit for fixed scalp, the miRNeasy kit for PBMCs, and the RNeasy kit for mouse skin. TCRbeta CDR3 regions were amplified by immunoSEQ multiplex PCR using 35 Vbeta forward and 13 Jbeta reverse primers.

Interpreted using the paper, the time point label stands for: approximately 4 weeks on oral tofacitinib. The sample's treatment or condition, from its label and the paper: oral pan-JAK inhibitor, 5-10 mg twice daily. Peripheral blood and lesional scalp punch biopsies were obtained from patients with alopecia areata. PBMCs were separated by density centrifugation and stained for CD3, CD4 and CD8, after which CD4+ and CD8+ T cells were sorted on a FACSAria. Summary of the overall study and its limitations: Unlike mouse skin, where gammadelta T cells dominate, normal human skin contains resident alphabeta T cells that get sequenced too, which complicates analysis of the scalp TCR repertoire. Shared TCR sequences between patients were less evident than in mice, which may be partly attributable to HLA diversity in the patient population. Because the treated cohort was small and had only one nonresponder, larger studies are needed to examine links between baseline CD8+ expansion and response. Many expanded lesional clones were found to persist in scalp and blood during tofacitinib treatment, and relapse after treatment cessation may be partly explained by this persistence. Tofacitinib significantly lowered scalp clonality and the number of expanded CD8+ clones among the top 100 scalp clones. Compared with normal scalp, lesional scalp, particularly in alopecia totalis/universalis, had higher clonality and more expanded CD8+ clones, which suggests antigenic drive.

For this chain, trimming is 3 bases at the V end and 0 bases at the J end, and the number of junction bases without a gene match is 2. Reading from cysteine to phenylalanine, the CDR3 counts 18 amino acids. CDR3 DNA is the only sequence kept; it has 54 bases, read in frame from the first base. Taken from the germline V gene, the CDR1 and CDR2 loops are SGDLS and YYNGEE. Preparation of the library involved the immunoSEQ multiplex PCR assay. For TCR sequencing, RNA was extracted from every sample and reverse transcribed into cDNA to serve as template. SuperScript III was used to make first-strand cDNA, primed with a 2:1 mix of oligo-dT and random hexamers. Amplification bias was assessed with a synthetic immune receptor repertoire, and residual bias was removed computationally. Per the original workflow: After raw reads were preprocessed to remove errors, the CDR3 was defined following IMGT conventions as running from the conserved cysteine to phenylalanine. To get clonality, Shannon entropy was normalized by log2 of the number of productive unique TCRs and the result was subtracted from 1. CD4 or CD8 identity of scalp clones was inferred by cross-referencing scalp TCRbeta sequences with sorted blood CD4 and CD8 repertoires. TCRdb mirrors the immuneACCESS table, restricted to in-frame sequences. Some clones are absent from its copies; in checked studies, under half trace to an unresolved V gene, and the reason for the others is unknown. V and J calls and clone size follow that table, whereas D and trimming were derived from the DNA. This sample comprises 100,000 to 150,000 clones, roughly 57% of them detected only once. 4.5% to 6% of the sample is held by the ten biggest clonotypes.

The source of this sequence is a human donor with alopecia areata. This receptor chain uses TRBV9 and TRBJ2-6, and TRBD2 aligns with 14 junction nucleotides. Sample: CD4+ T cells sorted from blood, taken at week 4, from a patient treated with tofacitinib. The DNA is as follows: TGTGCCAGCAGCGCAGGACTAGCGGGAGGCTCTGGGGCCAACGTCCTGACTTTC. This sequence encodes CASSAGLAGGSGANVLTF.